This TCR beta chain was captured in a study of cytomegalovirus exposure and HLA in healthy donors. Overall study context: Researchers found that about 84% of some 400 genotyped donors fell within the Caucasian-associated ancestry cluster.

Despite likely unrecorded immune exposures, the donors were nominally healthy at the time of sampling. The PCR ran on 60 Vbeta and 13 Jbeta primers. The assay was immunoSEQ multiplex PCR, and TCRdb's table has in-frame clones only and misses some. The sample lists 85,000 to 100,000 clones, around nine tenths occurring once. Study-wide results and caveats: TCR beta V segments were, for the most part, productive about 87% or about 30% of the time in an earlier analysis.

V lost 2 bases to trimming and J lost 5 bases, with 7 bases between them. The CDR3 extends over 12 amino acids. The germline V gene has CDR1 KGHSH and CDR2 LQKENI. A word on this clone: Its specificity is not known.

The sequencing sample was made of PBMCs. This clonotype was obtained from a man between 25 and 39 years old in good health and CMV-seropositive. The chain couples TRBV18 to TRBJ2-7; D may be TRBD1 (6 bases). The CDR3 bases are TGTGCCAGCTCACCAGGACAGAACGAGCAGTACTTC. Its translation: CASSPGQNEQYF.